The clone carrying this TCR beta chain was recorded once. The data originate from a study of blood T cell repertoires in COVID-19. Repertoires were generated with immunoSEQ multiplex PCR, while TCRdb's copy carries only in-frame clones and drops some. The sample includes about 300,000 clones, 88% seen only once; the top ten take 9% to 9.5%. This CDR3 has 16 residues. CDR1 is KGHDR, CDR2 SFDVKD, per germline. The V and J ends lost 5 bases and 4 bases, in that order; junction bases with no gene match: 6. Sequenced input: peripheral blood. This sequence joins TRBV24-1 and TRBJ2-2; 10 bases agree with TRBD1. This clonotype was obtained from a man aged 18 to 30 with active or convalescent COVID-19. This CDR3 reads CATSAPGQGRTGELFF. In DNA form, the CDR3 reads TGTGCCACCAGTGCTCCGGGACAGGGGCGCACCGGGGAGCTGTTTTTT.